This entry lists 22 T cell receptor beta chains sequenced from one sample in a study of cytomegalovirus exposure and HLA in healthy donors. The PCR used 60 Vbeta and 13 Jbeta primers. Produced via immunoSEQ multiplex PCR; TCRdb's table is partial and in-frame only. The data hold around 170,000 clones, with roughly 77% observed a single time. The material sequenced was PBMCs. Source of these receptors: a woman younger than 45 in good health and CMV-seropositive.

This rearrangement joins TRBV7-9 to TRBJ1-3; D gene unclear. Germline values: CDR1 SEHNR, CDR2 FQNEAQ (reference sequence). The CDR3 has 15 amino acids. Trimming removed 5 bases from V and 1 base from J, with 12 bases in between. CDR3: CASSVGVQSGNTIYF. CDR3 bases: TGTGCCAGCAGCGTCGGGGTACAGTCTGGAAACACCATATATTTT.

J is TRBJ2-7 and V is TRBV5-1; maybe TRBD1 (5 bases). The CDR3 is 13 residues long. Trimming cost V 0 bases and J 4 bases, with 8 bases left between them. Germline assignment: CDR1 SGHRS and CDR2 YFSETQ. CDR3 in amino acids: CASSLGGLYEQYF. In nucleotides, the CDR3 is TGCGCCAGCAGCTTGGGGGGCCTTTACGAGCAGTACTTC.

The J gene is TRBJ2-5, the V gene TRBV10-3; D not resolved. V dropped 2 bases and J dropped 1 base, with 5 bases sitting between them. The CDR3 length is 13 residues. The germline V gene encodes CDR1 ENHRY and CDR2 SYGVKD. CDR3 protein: CAISEQVQETQYF. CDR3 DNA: TGTGCCATCAGTGAGCAGGTCCAAGAGACCCAGTACTTC.

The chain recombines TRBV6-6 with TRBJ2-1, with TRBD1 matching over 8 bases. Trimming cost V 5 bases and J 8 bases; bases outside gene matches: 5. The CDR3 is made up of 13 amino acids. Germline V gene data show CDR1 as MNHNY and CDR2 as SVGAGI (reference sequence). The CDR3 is CASSPGGFDEQFF. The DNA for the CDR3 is TGTGCCAGCAGTCCAGGGGGCTTTGATGAGCAGTTCTTC.

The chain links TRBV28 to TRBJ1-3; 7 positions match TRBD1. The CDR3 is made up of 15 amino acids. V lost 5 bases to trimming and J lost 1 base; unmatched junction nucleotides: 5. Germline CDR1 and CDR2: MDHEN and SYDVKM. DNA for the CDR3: TGTGCCAGCAGTACAGGGGACAGTTCTGGAAACACCATATATTTT. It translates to CASSTGDSSGNTIYF.

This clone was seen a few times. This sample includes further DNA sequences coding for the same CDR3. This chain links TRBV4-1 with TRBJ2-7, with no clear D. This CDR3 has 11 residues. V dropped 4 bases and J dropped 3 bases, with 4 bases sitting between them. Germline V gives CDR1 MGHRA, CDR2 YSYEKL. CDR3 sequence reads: CASSPGYEQYF. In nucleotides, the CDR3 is TGCGCCAGCAGCCCGGGCTACGAGCAGTACTTC.

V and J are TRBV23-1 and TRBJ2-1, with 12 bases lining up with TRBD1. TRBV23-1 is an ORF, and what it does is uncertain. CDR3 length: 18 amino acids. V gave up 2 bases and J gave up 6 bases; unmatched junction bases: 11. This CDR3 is CASSQLSGTGGCPNEQFF. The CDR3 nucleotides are TGCGCCAGCAGTCAACTCTCCGGGACAGGGGGCTGCCCCAATGAGCAGTTCTTC.

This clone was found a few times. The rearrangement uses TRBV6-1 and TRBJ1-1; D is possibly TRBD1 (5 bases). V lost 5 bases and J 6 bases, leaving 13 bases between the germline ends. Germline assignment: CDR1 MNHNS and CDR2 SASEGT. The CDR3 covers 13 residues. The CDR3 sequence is CASSQGFGAEAFF. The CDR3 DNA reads TGTGCCAGCAGTCAGGGATTTGGGGCTGAAGCTTTCTTT.

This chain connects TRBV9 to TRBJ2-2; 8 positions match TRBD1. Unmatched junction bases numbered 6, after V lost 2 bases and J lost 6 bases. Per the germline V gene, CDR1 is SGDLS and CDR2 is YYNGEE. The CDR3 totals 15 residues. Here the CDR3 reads CASSVGRGQSGELFF. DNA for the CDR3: TGTGCCAGCAGCGTGGGCAGGGGGCAGTCCGGGGAGCTGTTTTTT.

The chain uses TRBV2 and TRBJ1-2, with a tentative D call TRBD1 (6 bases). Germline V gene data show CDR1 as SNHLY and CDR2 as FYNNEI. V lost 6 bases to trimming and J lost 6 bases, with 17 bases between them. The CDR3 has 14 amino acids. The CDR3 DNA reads TGTGCCAGCAGGGCGGGGAGGGGGGTCCATGGCTACACCTTC. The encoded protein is CASRAGRGVHGYTF.

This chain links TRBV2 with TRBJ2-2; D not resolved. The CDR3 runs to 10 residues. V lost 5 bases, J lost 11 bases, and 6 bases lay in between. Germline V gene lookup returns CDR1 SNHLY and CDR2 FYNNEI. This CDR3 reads CASSLTELFF. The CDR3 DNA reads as TGTGCCAGCAGTTTAACTGAGCTGTTTTTT.

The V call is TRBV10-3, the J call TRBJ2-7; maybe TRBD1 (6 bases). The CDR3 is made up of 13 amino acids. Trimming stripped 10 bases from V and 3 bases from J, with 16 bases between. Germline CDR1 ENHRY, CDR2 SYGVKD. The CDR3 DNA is TGTGCCAGTCGACCAGGACAGAACTACGAGCAGTACTTC. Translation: CASRPGQNYEQYF.

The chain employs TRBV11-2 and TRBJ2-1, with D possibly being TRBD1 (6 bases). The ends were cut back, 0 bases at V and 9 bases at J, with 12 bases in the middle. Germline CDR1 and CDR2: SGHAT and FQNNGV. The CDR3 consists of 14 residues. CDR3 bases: TGTGCCAGCAGCTTAGAGTCAGGGGTTGGTGAGCAGTTCTTC. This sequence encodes CASSLESGVGEQFF.

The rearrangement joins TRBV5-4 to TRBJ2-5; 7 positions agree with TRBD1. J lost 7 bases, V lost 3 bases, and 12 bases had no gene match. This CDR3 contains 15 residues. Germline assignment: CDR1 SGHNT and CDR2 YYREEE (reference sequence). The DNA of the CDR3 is TGTGCCAGCAGCTCCCGACAGGGAAGGGTGGGGACCCAGTACTTC. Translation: CASSSRQGRVGTQYF.

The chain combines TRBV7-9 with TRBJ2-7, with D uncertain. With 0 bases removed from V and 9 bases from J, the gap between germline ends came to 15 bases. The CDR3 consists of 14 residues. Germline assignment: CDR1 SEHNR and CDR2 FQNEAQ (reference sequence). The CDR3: CASSLAATAAGQYF. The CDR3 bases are TGTGCCAGCAGCTTAGCGGCGACTGCGGCCGGGCAGTACTTC.

The CDR3 coding sequence is TGTGCCAGCAGCCAAGATCATAGGGAGGGATACTTCCTTGGCTACACCTTC. This translates into CASSQDHREGYFLGYTF. This rearrangement joins TRBV4-2 to TRBJ1-2; D ambiguous. The CDR3 extends over 17 amino acids. Germline values: CDR1 LGHNA, CDR2 YNFKEQ. V lost 0 bases and J lost 7, with 21 bases in between.

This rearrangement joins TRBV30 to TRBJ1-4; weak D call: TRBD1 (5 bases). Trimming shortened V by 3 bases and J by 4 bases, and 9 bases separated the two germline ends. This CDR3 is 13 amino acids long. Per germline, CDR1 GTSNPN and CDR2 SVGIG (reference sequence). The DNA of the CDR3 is TGTGCCTGGAGAAGGGGCGTTAATGAAAAACTGTTTTTT. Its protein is CAWRRGVNEKLFF.

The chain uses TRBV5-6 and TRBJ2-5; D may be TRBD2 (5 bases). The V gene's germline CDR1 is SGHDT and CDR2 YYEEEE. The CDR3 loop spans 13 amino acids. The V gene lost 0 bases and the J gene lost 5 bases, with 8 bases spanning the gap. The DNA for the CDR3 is TGTGCCAGCAGCTTGGAACTAGGCGAGACCCAGTACTTC. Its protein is CASSLELGETQYF.

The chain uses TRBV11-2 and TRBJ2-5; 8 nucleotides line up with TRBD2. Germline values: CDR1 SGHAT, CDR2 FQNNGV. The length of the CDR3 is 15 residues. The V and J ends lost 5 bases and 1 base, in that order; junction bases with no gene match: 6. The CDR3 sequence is CASSPLTSAQETQYF. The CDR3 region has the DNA TGTGCCAGCAGCCCTCTGACTAGCGCCCAAGAGACCCAGTACTTC.

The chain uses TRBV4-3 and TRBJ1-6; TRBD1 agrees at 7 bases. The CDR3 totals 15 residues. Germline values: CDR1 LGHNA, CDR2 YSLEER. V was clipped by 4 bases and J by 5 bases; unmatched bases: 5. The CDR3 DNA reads TGCGCCAGCAGCCTCACAGGGGTTCATAATTCACCCCTCCACTTT. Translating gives CASSLTGVHNSPLHF.

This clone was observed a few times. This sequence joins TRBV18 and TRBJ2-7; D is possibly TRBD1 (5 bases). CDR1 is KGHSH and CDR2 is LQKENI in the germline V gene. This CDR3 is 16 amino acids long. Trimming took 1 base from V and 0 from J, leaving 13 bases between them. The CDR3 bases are TGTGCCAGCTCACCACAGACAGTGCGAAACTCCTACGAGCAGTACTTC. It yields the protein CASSPQTVRNSYEQYF.

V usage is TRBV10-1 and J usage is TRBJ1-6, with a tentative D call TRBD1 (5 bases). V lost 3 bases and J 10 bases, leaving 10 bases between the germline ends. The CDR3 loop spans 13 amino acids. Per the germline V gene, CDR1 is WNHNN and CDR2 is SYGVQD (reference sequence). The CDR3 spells CASSESGYSPLHF. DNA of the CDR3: TGCGCCAGCAGTGAATCAGGGTACTCACCCCTCCACTTT.